This is a list of T cell receptor beta chains from one sample in a study of response to subunit inactivated influenza vaccine. TCRdb called the RT-PCR reads again in MiXCR, with one record for every CDR3 protein. The data show fewer than 750,000 distinct CDR3 sequences, with about 14% seen just once and over 8.5% held by the top ten. The input for sequencing was PBMCs from blood, taken 11 to 12 days after vaccination. The receptors stem from a man in his fifties or sixties who received an inactivated influenza vaccine. Each CDR3 is given with its conserved first and last residue. Fields, in order: D gene, J gene, V gene, clone size, CDR3 length, CDR3 protein, CDR3 DNA. A D gene is named only where the DNA matches it firmly. Clone size is stated in some rows and not others, as once, few, many or a class when expanded.

. TRBJ2-2 TRBV11-2 . 13 CASSWSDTGELFF TGTGCCAGCAGCTGGTCCGACACCGGGGAGCTGTTTTTT
TRBD2 TRBJ2-7 TRBV7-2 few 16 CASSTSSTSGFYEQYF TGTGCCAGCAGCACTAGCTCGACTAGCGGGTTCTACGAGCAGTACTTC
. TRBJ2-4 TRBV4-2 . 15 CASSQDRDAANIQYF TGTGCCAGTAGCCAAGATCGGGACGCCGCAAACATTCAGTACTTC
. TRBJ1-1 TRBV19 . 15 CASSRGGRWNTEAFF TGTGCCAGTAGTAGGGGCGGCAGATGGAACACTGAAGCTTTCTTT
. TRBJ2-1 TRBV4-3 . 15 CASSQERTAYNEQFF TGCGCCAGCAGCCAAGAGAGGACAGCATACAATGAGCAGTTCTTC
. TRBJ1-4 TRBV4-3 . 15 CASSHKGQANEKLFF TGCGCCAGCAGCCATAAGGGACAAGCTAATGAAAAACTGTTTTTT
TRBD1 TRBJ2-1 TRBV10-3 many 13 CAISNYDREEQFF TGTGCCATCAGTAACTATGACAGGGAAGAGCAGTTCTTC
. TRBJ2-1 TRBV7-6 few 16 CASSLAHWTTYNEQFF TGTGCCAGCAGCTTAGCGCACTGGACGACCTACAATGAGCAGTTCTTC
. TRBJ1-1 TRBV2 few 14 CASVRQAMNTEAFF TGTGCCAGCGTTAGACAGGCGATGAACACTGAAGCTTTCTTT
. TRBJ2-7 TRBV11-1 . 19 CASSSITARYRPRSYEQYF TGTGCCAGCAGCTCGATAACCGCTCGATACAGGCCCCGCTCCTACGAGCAGTACTTC
. TRBJ1-2 TRBV28 few 14 CASSLPGTATGYTF TGTGCCAGCAGTTTACCCGGGACCGCGACCGGCTACACCTTC
. TRBJ2-2 TRBV12-3/TRBV12-4 . 15 CASRGFTVGTGELFF TGTGCCAGCAGAGGGTTCACGGTGGGCACCGGGGAGCTGTTTTTT
. TRBJ1-5 TRBV19 once 14 CASSMGPGGQPQHF TGTGCCAGTAGTATGGGACCGGGTGGTCAGCCCCAGCATTTT
. TRBJ1-1 TRBV5-6 . 12 CASSLNGDPAFF TGTGCCAGCAGCTTAAACGGAGATCCGGCTTTCTTT
TRBD2 TRBJ2-3 TRBV6-5 . 17 CASSYRRTSGRLDTQYF TGTGCCAGCAGTTACCGGCGGACTAGCGGGAGATTAGATACGCAGTATTTT
. TRBJ2-1 TRBV20-1 . 13 CSAHPRRGDEQFF TGCAGTGCTCACCCTCGGCGTGGGGATGAGCAGTTCTTC
TRBD1 TRBJ1-2 TRBV15 many 16 CATSATGVPSNYGYTF TGTGCCACCAGCGCGACAGGGGTTCCCTCTAACTATGGCTACACCTTC
. TRBJ1-2 TRBV6-1 few 14 CASTISGAYGGYTF TGTGCCAGCACCATCTCCGGGGCATATGGGGGCTACACCTTC
TRBD1 TRBJ2-2 TRBV20-1 few 16 CSARGPGTGGTGELFF TGCAGTGCTAGAGGGCCCGGGACAGGGGGAACCGGGGAGCTGTTTTTT
. TRBJ2-7 TRBV6-6 . 12 CASRTIRGAKYF TGTGCCAGCCGCACTATTAGGGGGGCTAAGTACTTC
TRBD2 TRBJ2-7 TRBV24-1 . 19 CATSESTGSGTSGAYEQYF TGTGCCACCAGTGAATCGACAGGGTCCGGGACTAGCGGTGCCTACGAGCAGTACTTC
. TRBJ2-5 TRBV5-1 many 13 CASSLAPGETQYF TGCGCCAGCAGCTTGGCCCCGGGGGAGACCCAGTACTTC
TRBD2 TRBJ2-5 TRBV12-3/TRBV12-4 . 14 CASSSPAASGSQYF TGTGCCAGCAGTTCCCCGGCGGCTAGCGGGTCCCAGTACTTC
TRBD1 TRBJ2-5 TRBV10-3 . 14 CAISDPGGGETQYF TGTGCCATCAGTGACCCAGGGGGCGGAGAGACCCAGTACTTC
TRBD2 TRBJ2-1 TRBV6-2/TRBV6-3 few 16 CASRRAGGRGNNEQFF TGTGCCAGCAGGAGAGCGGGAGGGAGGGGTAACAATGAGCAGTTCTTC
TRBD1 TRBJ1-2 TRBV9 few 15 CASSAYRGGGYGYTF TGTGCCAGCAGCGCCTACAGGGGAGGAGGCTATGGCTACACCTTC
. TRBJ1-6 TRBV20-1 few 16 CSARDPILGGSRSLHF TGCAGTGCTAGAGATCCCATCTTGGGGGGAAGTCGATCCCTCCACTTT
TRBD2 TRBJ2-7 TRBV20-1 . 14 CSANPPGRAYEQYF TGCAGTGCTAACCCCCCCGGGAGGGCCTACGAGCAGTACTTC
. TRBJ1-1 TRBV25-1 few 14 CASSEKGIGTEAFF TGTGCCAGCAGTGAAAAAGGGATTGGCACTGAAGCTTTCTTT
. TRBJ1-2 TRBV20-1 few 11 CSAGDGNGYTF TGCAGTGCTGGGGACGGCAATGGCTACACCTTC
. TRBJ1-3 TRBV6-2/TRBV6-3 . 15 CASRATGGGGNTIYF TGTGCCAGCAGAGCGACAGGCGGCGGTGGAAACACCATATATTTT
. TRBJ2-3 TRBV19 few 13 CASSSLGSDTQYF TGTGCCAGTAGTAGTCTAGGTTCAGATACGCAGTATTTT
TRBD2 TRBJ2-5 TRBV7-8 . 17 CASRQDTSGGLQETQYF TGTGCCAGCAGACAAGATACTAGCGGGGGCCTCCAAGAGACCCAGTACTTC
TRBD1 TRBJ1-2 TRBV29-1 . 12 CSVDTGGSGYTF TGCAGCGTTGATACAGGGGGCAGCGGCTACACCTTC
. TRBJ1-1 TRBV5-1 few 14 CASSWGRRGTEAFF TGCGCCAGCAGCTGGGGACGCCGAGGGACTGAAGCTTTCTTT
. TRBJ2-3 TRBV7-3 many 14 CASSPGHNTDTQYF TGTGCCAGCAGCCCCGGACACAACACAGATACGCAGTATTTT
TRBD2 TRBJ2-1 TRBV7-8 few 17 CASSLRAGGLDNNEQFF TGTGCCAGCAGCTTACGAGCGGGGGGGCTCGATAACAATGAGCAGTTCTTC
. TRBJ1-4 TRBV5-6 few 15 CASSPRGSENEKLFF TGTGCCAGCAGCCCCAGGGGCTCGGAAAATGAAAAACTGTTTTTT
TRBD2 TRBJ2-2 TRBV5-5 . 15 CASSRVLADTGELFF TGTGCCAGCAGCCGAGTCCTAGCGGACACCGGGGAGCTGTTTTTT
. TRBJ2-5 TRBV29-1 few 14 CSAWSPVEAETQYF TGCAGCGCCTGGAGTCCGGTAGAGGCAGAGACCCAGTACTTC
TRBD2 TRBJ2-7 TRBV9 . 16 CASSPRPGLAVYEQYF TGTGCCAGCAGCCCGAGGCCGGGACTAGCGGTCTACGAGCAGTACTTC
TRBD2 TRBJ2-2 TRBV28 many 15 CASSLSGGGSGELFF TGTGCCAGCAGTTTATCCGGGGGGGGAAGCGGGGAGCTGTTTTTT
. TRBJ2-3 TRBV6-1 few 14 CASSTSVIPDTQYF TGTGCCAGCAGCACCAGCGTTATTCCAGATACGCAGTATTTT
. TRBJ2-2 TRBV11-1 . 14 CASTLGQNTGELFF TGTGCCAGCACCCTGGGGCAGAACACCGGGGAGCTGTTTTTT
TRBD2 TRBJ2-1 TRBV28 . 19 CASSYPYGLAARSYNEQFF TGTGCCAGCAGTTATCCTTACGGACTAGCGGCAAGGTCCTACAATGAGCAGTTCTTC
. TRBJ1-4 TRBV4-1 many 15 CASSPSGSTNEKLFF TGCGCCAGCAGCCCCTCAGGGTCAACTAATGAAAAACTGTTTTTT
. TRBJ2-7 TRBV5-1 . 12 CASSTSGFEQYF TGCGCCAGCAGCACCTCAGGGTTCGAGCAGTACTTC
. TRBJ2-3 TRBV7-2 once 16 CASSLAVDGELDTQYF TGTGCCAGCAGCTTAGCAGTAGACGGAGAGTTAGATACGCAGTATTTT
. TRBJ2-5 TRBV25-1 . 13 CASSVGLKETQYF TGTGCCAGCAGTGTGGGGCTCAAGGAGACCCAGTACTTC
. TRBJ2-7 TRBV30 . 15 CAWSLRELVLYEQYF TGTGCCTGGAGTCTCAGGGAACTGGTTTTGTACGAGCAGTACTTC